This TCR beta chain derives from a study of regulatory T cells in long-lasting Graves disease. Construction of the TCR beta libraries employed iRepertoire HTBI primers in conjunction with Arm-PCR of CDR3 regions. A single record per CDR3 protein comes from TCRdb applying MiXCR to the multiplex PCR reads. Of 400,000 to 500,000 distinct CDR3 sequences listed, about 15% were seen once; the top ten hold over 7%. The time point is: newly diagnosed GD, antithyroid drugs for less than 3 months. Isolated PBMC RNA provided the starting material for the TCR library. These data are also associated with another study on T cells in Graves' hyperthyroidism and ophthalmopathy. From that study: In the analysis, a 13 V-J model separated ophthalmopathy from stable hyperthyroidism.

This specimen was peripheral blood mononuclear cells (PBMCs), taken at new diagnosis, from a patient treated with antithyroid drugs. This TCR was sampled from a woman aged 40 to 49 with Graves disease.

The CDR3 DNA sequence: TGTGCCAGCAGCCGCGGGACTAGCGTTGGCGGGGAGCTGTTTTTT. Translated, it gives CASSRGTSVGGELFF. The V and J genes are TRBV3-1 and TRBJ2-2, with 10 bases that match TRBD2. The CDR3 is 15 residues long. Germline V gene data show CDR1 as LGHDT and CDR2 as YNNKEL (reference sequence). V lost 4 bases to trimming and J lost 7 bases; unmatched junction nucleotides: 6.